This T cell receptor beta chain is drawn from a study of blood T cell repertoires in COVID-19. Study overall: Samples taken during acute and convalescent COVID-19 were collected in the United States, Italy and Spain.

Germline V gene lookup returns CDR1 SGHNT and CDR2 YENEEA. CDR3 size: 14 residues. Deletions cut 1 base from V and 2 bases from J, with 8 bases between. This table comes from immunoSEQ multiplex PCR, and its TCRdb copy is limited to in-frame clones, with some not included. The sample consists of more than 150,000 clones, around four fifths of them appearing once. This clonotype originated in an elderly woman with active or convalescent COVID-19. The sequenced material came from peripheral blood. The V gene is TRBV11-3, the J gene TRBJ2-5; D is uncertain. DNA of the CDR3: TGTGCCAGCAGCTTAGGGGCCAGGCAAGAGACCCAGTACTTC. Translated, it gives CASSLGARQETQYF.